This is a list of T cell receptor beta chains from one sample in a study of T-cell memory formation after mild COVID-19. MiXCR was run by TCRdb on the 5' RACE reads, yielding one entry per CDR3 protein. The data contain 150,000 or so distinct CDR3 sequences, roughly 11% of them singletons. Sequencing used PBMCs or a T cell subset sorted from them (not recorded which). The receptors originated from a man between 18 and 29 years old who had mild COVID-19 (a few samples of this study predate the infection). Cell type and time point are not known. CDR3s include the opening cysteine and the closing phenylalanine or tryptophan. Fields, in order: clone size, D gene, V gene, J gene, CDR3 protein, CDR3 DNA. The D gene is left open where the match is weak. Clone sizes are given selectively: once, few, many, or a class where the clone is expanded.

abundance: .
d_gene: TRBD2
v_gene: TRBV4-2
j_gene: TRBJ2-3
CDR3aa: CASSPSNSGGPDTQYF
CDR3nt: TGTGCCAGCAGCCCATCCAACTCGGGGGGGCCAGATACGCAGTATTTT

abundance: few
d_gene: TRBD1
v_gene: TRBV7-2
j_gene: TRBJ2-5
CDR3aa: CASSLDGGGTGSQYF
CDR3nt: TGTGCCAGCAGCTTAGATGGTGGCGGGACAGGGTCCCAGTACTTC

abundance: .
d_gene: TRBD1
v_gene: TRBV7-9
j_gene: TRBJ1-2
CDR3aa: CASSTGQGPPLNYGYTF
CDR3nt: TGTGCCAGCAGCACCGGACAGGGCCCCCCTCTAAACTATGGCTACACCTTC

abundance: few
d_gene: .
v_gene: TRBV2
j_gene: TRBJ2-2
CDR3aa: CASRGFVTGELFF
CDR3nt: TGTGCCAGCCGGGGGTTCGTCACCGGGGAGCTGTTTTTT

abundance: .
d_gene: .
v_gene: TRBV9
j_gene: TRBJ2-3
CDR3aa: CDSSPQGRSPDTQYF
CDR3nt: TGTGACAGCAGCCCCCAGGGTAGAAGCCCAGATACGCAGTATTTT

abundance: few
d_gene: TRBD1
v_gene: TRBV7-9
j_gene: TRBJ1-1
CDR3aa: CASSLAGQGTNTEAFF
CDR3nt: TGTGCCAGCAGCTTAGCCGGACAGGGGACCAACACTGAAGCTTTCTTT

abundance: many
d_gene: .
v_gene: TRBV15
j_gene: TRBJ2-4
CDR3aa: CATSWVSAKNIQYF
CDR3nt: TGTGCCACCAGCTGGGTGTCGGCCAAAAACATTCAGTACTTC

abundance: .
d_gene: .
v_gene: TRBV5-4
j_gene: TRBJ2-5
CDR3aa: CASSPFAVETQYF
CDR3nt: TGTGCCAGCAGCCCCTTTGCCGTGGAGACCCAGTACTTC

abundance: .
d_gene: TRBD1
v_gene: TRBV6-6
j_gene: TRBJ2-3
CDR3aa: CASSVKQGARTDTQYF
CDR3nt: TGTGCCAGCAGCGTTAAACAGGGGGCCCGCACAGATACGCAGTATTTT

abundance: .
d_gene: .
v_gene: TRBV12-3/TRBV12-4
j_gene: TRBJ2-7
CDR3aa: CASSRFFGRGNIYEQYF
CDR3nt: TGTGCCAGCAGCCGTTTTTTCGGTCGGGGGAATATTTACGAGCAGTACTTC

abundance: .
d_gene: .
v_gene: TRBV28
j_gene: TRBJ1-1
CDR3aa: CASSPGGRGAEAFF
CDR3nt: TGTGCCAGCAGTCCGGGGGGGCGCGGGGCTGAAGCTTTCTTT

abundance: many
d_gene: .
v_gene: TRBV20-1
j_gene: TRBJ1-2
CDR3aa: CSARAKGRPDGYTF
CDR3nt: TGCAGTGCTAGGGCTAAAGGCCGACCGGACGGCTACACCTTC

abundance: few
d_gene: .
v_gene: TRBV28
j_gene: TRBJ1-2
CDR3aa: CASSSGSGGYTF
CDR3nt: TGTGCCAGCAGTTCAGGGTCGGGCGGCTACACCTTC

abundance: .
d_gene: .
v_gene: TRBV7-2
j_gene: TRBJ1-2
CDR3aa: CASSLGQEIYGYTF
CDR3nt: TGTGCCAGCAGCTTGGGGCAGGAGATCTATGGCTACACCTTC